This note documents a single TCR beta chain sequence. These data originate in a study of T cell changes during pregnancy in multiple sclerosis. CDR1 is SEHNR, CDR2 FQNEAQ, per germline (reference sequence). This CDR3 has 13 amino acids. Trimming pared 4 bases from V and 8 bases from J, leaving 14 bases between. Generated by immunoSEQ multiplex PCR, the TCRdb table keeps only in-frame clones and is missing some. The sample lists some 100,000 clones; approximately 90% were seen once. The material sequenced was peripheral blood, taken in the second trimester of pregnancy. The origin of this receptor is a female donor with multiple sclerosis, enrolled in a pregnancy study. The genes are TRBV7-9 and TRBJ1-1; possible D gene TRBD1, 6 bases. The DNA for the CDR3 is TGTGCCAGCAGCTCTAAAGGGGGGGTCGAAGCTTTCTTT. Its translation is CASSSKGGVEAFF. The whole variable domain, filled in from reference TRBV7-9 and TRBJ1-1, reads DTGVSQNPRHKITKRGQNVTFRCDPISEHNRLYWYRQTLGQGPEFLTYFQNEAQLEKSRLLSDRFSAERPKGSFSTLEIQRTEQGDSAMYLCASSSKGGVEAFFGQGTRLTVV.